This entry concerns a single TCR beta chain. Its matching antigen is unknown. The data belong to a study of T cell repertoires in cytomegalovirus infection. At the level of the study: In the study, CMV epitopes included recently identified HLA-C-restricted and well-studied HLA-B-restricted ones.

The ends were cut back, 0 bases at V and 4 bases at J, with 12 bases in the middle. The CDR3 is 15 amino acids. Germline V gene data show CDR1 as SGHDN and CDR2 as FVKESK. TCRdb re-called the reads through MiXCR, storing one row per CDR3 protein. Among some 800,000 distinct CDR3 sequences listed, roughly 28% were seen once. This chain connects TRBV14 to TRBJ1-2; D is unresolved. The sample was cultured CD8+ T cells from PBMCs, taken from culture after CMV antigen stimulation. This sequence originates from a human donor in good health (CMV status not recorded). Some clones in this sample may be carry-over from other donors' samples. DNA of the CDR3: TGTGCCAGCAGCCAAGATCTTAGGGTTGTCTATGGCTACACCTTC. Translated: CASSQDLRVVYGYTF.